Below, 12 T cell receptor beta chains from the same sample are listed, as sequenced in a study of human T cells and chemical hapten exposure. Stated time point: patch test 1, 2 weeks after DPC sensitization. The sample's treatment: therapeutic diphenylcyclopropenone sensitization with weekly scalp DPC. TCRdb ran MiXCR on the RACE reads and lists one entry per CDR3 protein. The sample gives 79,000 or so distinct CDR3 sequences, about a tenth of which show up once; 1.1% to 1.5% is in the top ten. Sequenced here: whole blood, sampled in connection with sensitization to the hapten diphenylcyclopropenone (DPC). These receptors were taken from a woman aged 45 to 65 with alopecia areata. Some clones in this sample may be carry-over from other donors' samples.

The genes are TRBV29-1 and TRBJ2-7, with TRBD1 identical over 8 bases. Germline V CDR1 and CDR2: SQVTM, ANQGSEA. The CDR3 consists of 13 residues. The ends lost 6 bases at V and 1 base at J; junction bases unmatched: 5. CDR3 bases: TGCAGCGTGTCGGGGACAGGATCCTACGAGCAGTACTTC. Encoded protein: CSVSGTGSYEQYF.

This clonotype was recorded a few times. V and J are TRBV29-1 and TRBJ1-4; no firm D call. CDR3 size: 14 residues. V was clipped by 4 bases and J by 5 bases, with 14 bases between them. CDR1 SQVTM and CDR2 ANQGSEA come from the germline V gene. CDR3 sequence (DNA): TGCAGCGTTGTCCTGGCAGGTCAAAATGAAAAACTGTTTTTT. It encodes CSVVLAGQNEKLFF.

This clonotype has more than one count but fewer than ten. The chain uses TRBV2 and TRBJ1-2; unclear D gene. This CDR3 comprises 13 residues. Germline CDR1 is SNHLY and CDR2 is FYNNEI. With 7 bases removed from V and 2 bases from J, the gap between germline ends came to 11 bases. CDR3 DNA: TGTGCCAGCAATCTAAACCTCAACTATGGCTACACCTTC. It specifies CASNLNLNYGYTF.

The V call is TRBV20-1, the J call TRBJ2-1; the match to TRBD2 covers 12 bases. Looked up from germline, CDR1 is DFQATT and CDR2 is SNEGSKA (reference sequence). V trimming: 1 base; J trimming: 10 bases; junction bases outside the gene matches: 8. The CDR3 is 15 residues long. This CDR3 reads CSARGLAGALGEQFF. The CDR3 nucleotides read TGCAGTGCTAGAGGACTAGCGGGAGCCCTAGGAGAGCAGTTCTTC.

The genes are TRBV7-9 and TRBJ2-1, with TRBD2 matching 9 bases. V trimming: 1 base; J trimming: 5 bases; junction bases outside the gene matches: 3. Germline CDR1 is SEHNR and CDR2 is FQNEAQ (reference sequence). The CDR3 is 15 amino acids. CDR3 loop: CASSLGLAGHNEQFF. CDR3 DNA: TGTGCCAGCAGCTTAGGCCTAGCGGGACACAATGAGCAGTTCTTC.

The CDR3 region is CASSSRAGTTGELFF. The DNA of the CDR3 is TGTGCCAGCAGCTCGCGAGCGGGGACCACCGGGGAGCTGTTTTTT. The J gene is TRBJ2-2, the V gene TRBV3-1; 7 nucleotides agree with TRBD2. The CDR3 runs 15 residues. Germline CDR1 and CDR2: LGHDT and YNNKEL (reference sequence). V trimming: 5 bases; J trimming: 4 bases; junction bases outside the gene matches: 7.

This clonotype was detected ten times or more. This chain links TRBV20-1 with TRBJ2-2; tentative D call: TRBD2 (6 bases). The CDR3 sequence is 14 residues long. CDR1 and CDR2 from the germline V gene are DFQATT and SNEGSKA (reference sequence). V was shortened by 4 bases and J by 3 bases, with 12 bases between the two germline ends. In DNA, the CDR3 is TGCAGTGCTAACGGCGGGGTATACACCGGGGAGCTGTTTTTT. This translates into CSANGGVYTGELFF.

This clonotype appeared a few times. V gene TRBV5-1 combines with J gene TRBJ2-7; D tentatively fits TRBD1 or TRBD2 (5 bases each). Germline V lookup: CDR1 SGHRS, CDR2 YFSETQ. This CDR3 contains 14 residues. V was trimmed by 2 bases and J by 8 bases, leaving 17 bases between them. In DNA form, the CDR3 reads TGCGCCAGCAGCTTCGGAGGACAATCTATGAAGCAGTACTTC. Residues: CASSFGGQSMKQYF.

This clonotype was seen at least ten times. This chain joins TRBV20-1 and TRBJ2-3, with D perhaps TRBD2 (5 bases). Trimming stripped 5 bases from V and 4 bases from J, with 25 bases between. This CDR3 is 17 amino acids long. Per the germline V gene, CDR1 is DFQATT and CDR2 is SNEGSKA (reference sequence). The DNA for the CDR3 is TGCAGTGCTCTAAGACCGGAGAGGGAAGCCCTACCAGATACGCAGTATTTT. Its protein is CSALRPEREALPDTQYF.

J is TRBJ2-1 and V is TRBV6-2 or TRBV6-3, with TRBD2 matching over 14 bases. Germline V CDR1 and CDR2: MNHEY, SVGEGT. V trimming: 6 bases; J trimming: 8 bases; junction bases outside the gene matches: 9. The CDR3 loop spans 16 amino acids. This CDR3 is CASREPGLAGVDEQFF. The CDR3 DNA follows: TGTGCCAGCAGGGAGCCGGGACTAGCGGGAGTGGATGAGCAGTTCTTC.

The chain recombines TRBV7-9 with TRBJ2-7, with 8 bases identical to TRBD2. V lost 7 bases, J lost 9 bases, and 11 bases stayed unmatched. CDR1 is SEHNR, CDR2 FQNEAQ, per germline (reference sequence). CDR3 length: 13 amino acids. The CDR3 loop reads CASTGLAGEGQYF. CDR3 DNA: TGTGCCAGCACGGGCCTAGCGGGTGAGGGGCAGTACTTC.

The rearrangement joins TRBV5-1 to TRBJ2-7, with TRBD1 identical over 9 bases. From germline, CDR1 is SGHRS and CDR2 YFSETQ. The V and J ends lost 0 bases and 2 bases, in that order; junction bases with no gene match: 3. This CDR3 comprises 15 residues. CDR3 residues: CASSLETGGTYEQYF. The CDR3 DNA reads as TGCGCCAGCAGCTTGGAGACAGGGGGAACCTACGAGCAGTACTTC.